Described below is a single T cell receptor beta chain sequence and its context. Its specificity is unknown. The CDR3 contains 19 residues. Per the germline V gene, CDR1 is SGHTA and CDR2 is FQGNSA. The method, 5' RACE with UMI labels, was used to prepare the TRB cDNA libraries. For each CDR3 protein, TCRdb gives one entry from its re-call of the 5' RACE reads, without DNA. This table lists some 85,000 distinct CDR3 sequences. The data are from a study of CXCR3-negative and CXCR3-positive naive CD8 T cells. Identification of naive CD8+ T cells rested on CD45RO-CCR7+CD27+CD95- status. General study points: CXCR3-positive naive cells had TRB CDR3s that were more hydrophobic than CXCR3-negative naive cells had. With respect to TRBV-TRBJ usage, naive CXCR3-negative and CXCR3-positive cells were similar; memory differed.

Material: naive CXCR3+ CD8+ T cells from blood. Subset here: CD45RO-CCR7+CD27+CD95- naive CD8+ T cells expressing CXCR3 (TNR3+). The chain carries TRBV7-2 and TRBJ2-7; the TRBD1 assignment by TCRdb is unverifiable without DNA. The sequence derives from a human donor in good health. Some clones in this sample may be carry-over from other donors' samples. This chain's CDR3 is CASSRLGGSYRVPSYEQYF.